This is a list of T cell receptor beta chains from one sample in a study of blood T cell repertoires in COVID-19. Generated by immunoSEQ multiplex PCR, the TCRdb table keeps only in-frame clones and is missing some. This table holds fewer than 600,000 clones, approximately 90% found once. Specimen: PBMCs or T cells enriched from blood (not recorded which). The receptors originated from a woman between 35 and 50 years old who had recovered from COVID-19. Both conserved end residues are part of each CDR3. D genes are given only for firm matches. Part of the rows lack a size; the others show once, few, many or a class for expanded clones.

TRBV30	TRBJ2-1	15	TRBD2	NA	CAWSAGLAGGGEQFF	TGTGCCTGGAGTGCAGGACTAGCGGGGGGAGGTGAGCAGTTCTTC
TRBV12-3/TRBV12-4	TRBJ2-7	12	NA	once	CASSTGPYEQYF	TGTGCCAGCAGTACAGGCCCCTACGAGCAGTACTTC
TRBV19	TRBJ2-5	11	NA	NA	CASRTVETQYF	TGTGCCAGTAGGACAGTAGAGACCCAGTACTTC
TRBV15	TRBJ2-5	16	TRBD2	NA	CATSTSGRAWQETQYF	TGTGCCACCAGCACCAGCGGGAGGGCGTGGCAAGAGACCCAGTACTTC
TRBV10-3	TRBJ1-2	12	TRBD1	NA	CATGTENYGYTF	TGTGCCACGGGGACAGAAAACTATGGCTACACCTTC
TRBV30	TRBJ1-4	17	NA	NA	CAWRLVEMRGGGEKLFF	TGTGCCTGGAGATTGGTGGAAATGAGAGGCGGTGGTGAAAAACTGTTTTTT
TRBV4-1	TRBJ2-1	16	TRBD2	NA	CASSRPLAGGHNEQFF	TGCGCCAGCAGCCGGCCCCTAGCGGGAGGCCACAATGAGCAGTTCTTC
TRBV4-1	TRBJ2-7	15	NA	NA	CASSQPQGLGYEQYF	TGCGCCAGCAGCCAACCACAGGGCCTGGGCTACGAGCAGTACTTC
TRBV6-1	TRBJ1-6	14	TRBD1	few	CASSDRDRSSPLHF	TGTGCCAGCAGTGACCGGGACAGAAGTTCACCCCTCCACTTT
TRBV3-1/TRBV3-2	TRBJ1-2	14	NA	NA	CASSTFGQTYGYTF	TGTGCCAGCAGCACCTTCGGACAGACTTATGGCTACACCTTC